The source of this TCR beta chain is a study of blood T cell repertoires in COVID-19. About the study: The United States, Italy and Spain provided the acute and convalescent COVID-19 samples.

Adults between roughly 18 and 90 years of age took part from fewer than 30 US areas. Participants' reported clinical history set cohort assignment. In the authors' methods: By means of reference gene primer amplification, nucleated cell counts were estimated. Method: immunoSEQ multiplex PCR; TCRdb's copy keeps in-frame clones and lacks some. V and J calls and clone size are copied from that table; D and trimming were computed from the DNA. The data show about 210,000 clones, over 75% seen once. CDR3 length equals 12 residues. Germline V CDR1 and CDR2: SGDLS, YYNGEE. As to this clone: At one boundary the junction diverges from the germline segment, which might be a read error.

The TCR was taken from a man between 25 and 39 years old with acute COVID-19. The sample consisted of PBMCs or T cells enriched from blood (not recorded which). This sequence joins TRBV9 and TRBJ1-2; TRBD1 agrees at 8 bases. Here the CDR3 reads CASSPRPTGDNF. CDR3 DNA sequence: TGTGCCAGCAGCCCGAGACCGACAGGGGACAACTTC.